These 2 T cell receptor beta chains were all obtained from the same sample, sequenced in a study of Ad26.COV2.S vaccination and SARS-CoV-2 variants. Treatment meaning: 15 to 20 received Ad26.COV2.S at low or high dose, single or two shots; about 5 received placebo; per-sample allocation not given. Collection of the samples took place on day 63 after the first injection of vaccine or placebo. Generated by immunoSEQ multiplex PCR, the TCRdb table keeps only in-frame clones and is missing some. Of hundreds of thousands of clones in the sample, more than 70% were seen once. Sequences were derived from peripheral blood, sampled in a trial of Ad26.COV2.S vaccine versus placebo. The receptors here all came from a person between 18 and 65 years old who received the Ad26.COV2.S COVID-19 vaccine or a placebo.

V and J are TRBV5-1 and TRBJ2-3, with D perhaps TRBD1 (7 bases). The CDR3 is made up of 16 amino acids. Trimming pared 4 bases from V and 0 bases from J, leaving 15 bases between. Germline lookup yields CDR1 SGHRS and CDR2 YFSETQ. CDR3 DNA: TGCGCCAGCAGCCGCATACAGGGGACTAGCACAGATACGCAGTATTTT. Translated, it gives CASSRIQGTSTDTQYF.

This clone appeared once. One end of the junction does not line up with germline, which may come from a read error. This chain connects TRBV5-1 to TRBJ2-1; D could derive from TRBD1 or TRBD2 (5 bases each). CDR3 size: 10 residues. Germline lookup yields CDR1 SGHRS and CDR2 YFSETQ. The CDR3 is CASRWDGGIF. CDR3 bases: TGCGCCAGCAGATGGGACGGAGGTATCTTC.